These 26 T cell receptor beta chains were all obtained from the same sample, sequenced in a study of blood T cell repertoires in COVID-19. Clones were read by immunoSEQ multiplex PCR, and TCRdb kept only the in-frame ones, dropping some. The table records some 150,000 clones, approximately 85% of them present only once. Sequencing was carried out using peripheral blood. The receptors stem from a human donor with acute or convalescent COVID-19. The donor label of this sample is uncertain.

The CDR3 DNA is TGTGCCACCAGTGACAGCTACGGACAGGACCAAGAGACCCAGTACTTC. It specifies CATSDSYGQDQETQYF. The rearrangement links TRBV24-1 to TRBJ2-5, with TRBD1 matching 7 bases. In germline, CDR1 is KGHDR, CDR2 SFDVKD. After removal of 4 bases from V and 0 bases from J, the junction contained 7 bases not matched to a gene. The CDR3 is 16 amino acids.

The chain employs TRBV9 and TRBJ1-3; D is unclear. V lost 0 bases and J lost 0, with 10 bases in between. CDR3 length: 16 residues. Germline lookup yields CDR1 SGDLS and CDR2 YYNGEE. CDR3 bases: TGTGCCAGCAGCGTAGCTTGGCAGGACTCTGGAAACACCATATATTTT. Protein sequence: CASSVAWQDSGNTIYF.

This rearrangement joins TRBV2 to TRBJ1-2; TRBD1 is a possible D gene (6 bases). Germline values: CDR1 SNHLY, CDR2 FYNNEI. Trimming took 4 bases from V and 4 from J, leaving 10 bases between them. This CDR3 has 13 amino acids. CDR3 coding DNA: TGTGCCAGCAGTGCGGACAGTTTCTATGGCTACACCTTC. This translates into CASSADSFYGYTF.

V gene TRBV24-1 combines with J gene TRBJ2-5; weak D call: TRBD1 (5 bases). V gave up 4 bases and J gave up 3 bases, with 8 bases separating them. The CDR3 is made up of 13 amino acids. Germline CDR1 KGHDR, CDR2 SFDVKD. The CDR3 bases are TGTGCCACCAGTGAAGACAGCAAAGAGACCCAGTACTTC. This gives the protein CATSEDSKETQYF.

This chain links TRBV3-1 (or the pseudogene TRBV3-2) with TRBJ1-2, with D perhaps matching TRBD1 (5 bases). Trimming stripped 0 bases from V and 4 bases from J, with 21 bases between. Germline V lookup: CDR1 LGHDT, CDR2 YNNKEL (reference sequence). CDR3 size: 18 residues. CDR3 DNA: TGTGCCAGCAGCCAAGATCTTGCGGGAACGGGGCATTTCTATGGCTACACCTTC. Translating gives CASSQDLAGTGHFYGYTF.

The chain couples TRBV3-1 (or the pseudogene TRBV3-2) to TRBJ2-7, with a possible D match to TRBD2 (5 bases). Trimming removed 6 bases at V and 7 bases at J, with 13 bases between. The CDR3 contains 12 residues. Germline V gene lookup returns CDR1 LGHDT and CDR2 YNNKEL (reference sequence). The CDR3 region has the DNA TGTGCCAGCAGTTTAAGGTCGGGGGAGCAGTACGTC. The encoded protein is CASSLRSGEQYV.

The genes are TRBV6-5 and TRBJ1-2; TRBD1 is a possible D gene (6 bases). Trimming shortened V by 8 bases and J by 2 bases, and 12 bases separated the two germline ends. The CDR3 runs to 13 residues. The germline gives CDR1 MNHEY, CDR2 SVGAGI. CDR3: CASQRQGNYGYTF. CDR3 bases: TGTGCCAGCCAACGTCAGGGGAACTATGGCTACACCTTC.

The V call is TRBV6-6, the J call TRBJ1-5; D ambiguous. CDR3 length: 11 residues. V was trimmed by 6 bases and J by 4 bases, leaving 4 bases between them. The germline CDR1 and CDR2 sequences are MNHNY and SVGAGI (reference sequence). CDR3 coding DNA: TGTGCCAGCAGCTCTAATCAGCCCCAGCATTTT. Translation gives CASSSNQPQHF.

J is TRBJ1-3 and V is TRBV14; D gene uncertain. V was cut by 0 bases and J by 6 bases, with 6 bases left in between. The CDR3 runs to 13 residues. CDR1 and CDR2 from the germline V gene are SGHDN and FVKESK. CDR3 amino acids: CASSQEGPNTIYF. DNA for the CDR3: TGTGCCAGCAGCCAAGAGGGCCCAAACACCATATATTTT.

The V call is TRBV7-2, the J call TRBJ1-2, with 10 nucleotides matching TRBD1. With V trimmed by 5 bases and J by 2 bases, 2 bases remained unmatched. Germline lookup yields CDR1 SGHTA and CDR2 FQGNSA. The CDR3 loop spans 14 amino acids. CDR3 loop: CASSPGQGNYGYTF. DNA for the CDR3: TGTGCCAGCAGCCCGGGACAGGGGAACTATGGCTACACCTTC.

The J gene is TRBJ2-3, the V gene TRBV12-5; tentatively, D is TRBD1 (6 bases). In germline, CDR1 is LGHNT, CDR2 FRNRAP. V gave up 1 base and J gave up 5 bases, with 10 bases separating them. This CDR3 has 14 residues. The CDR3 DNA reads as TGTGCTAGTGGTTTGGACAGGGAAATAGATACGCAGTATTTT. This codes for CASGLDREIDTQYF. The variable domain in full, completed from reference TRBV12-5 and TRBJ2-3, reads DARVTQTPRHKVTEMGQEVTMRCQPILGHNTVFWYRQTMMQGLELLAYFRNRAPLDDSGMPKDRFSAEMPDATLATLKIQPSEPRDSAVYFCASGLDREIDTQYFGPGTRLTVL.

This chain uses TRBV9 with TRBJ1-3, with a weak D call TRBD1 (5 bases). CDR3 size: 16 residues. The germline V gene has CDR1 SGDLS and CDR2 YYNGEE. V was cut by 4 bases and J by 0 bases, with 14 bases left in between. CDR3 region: CASSPGGRSSGNTIYF. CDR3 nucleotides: TGTGCCAGCAGCCCCGGGGGACGAAGCTCTGGAAACACCATATATTTT.

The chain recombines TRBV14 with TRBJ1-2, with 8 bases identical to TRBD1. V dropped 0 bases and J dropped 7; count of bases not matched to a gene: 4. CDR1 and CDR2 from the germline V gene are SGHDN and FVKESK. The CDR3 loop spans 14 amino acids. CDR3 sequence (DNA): TGTGCCAGCAGCCAAGATGCCGGACAGGGTGGCTACACCTTC. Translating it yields CASSQDAGQGGYTF.

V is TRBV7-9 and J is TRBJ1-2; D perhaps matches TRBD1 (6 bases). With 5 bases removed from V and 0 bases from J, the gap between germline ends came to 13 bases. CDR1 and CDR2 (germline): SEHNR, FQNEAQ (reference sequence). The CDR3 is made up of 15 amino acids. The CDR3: CASSPQGSPNYGYTF. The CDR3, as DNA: TGTGCCAGCAGCCCACAGGGCAGTCCTAACTATGGCTACACCTTC.

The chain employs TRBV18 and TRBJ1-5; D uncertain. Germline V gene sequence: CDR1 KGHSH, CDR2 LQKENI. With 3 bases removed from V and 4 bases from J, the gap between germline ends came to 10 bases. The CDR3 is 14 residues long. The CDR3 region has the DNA TGTGCCAGCTCACCGACTGAGAGTAATCAGCCCCAGCATTTT. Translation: CASSPTESNQPQHF.

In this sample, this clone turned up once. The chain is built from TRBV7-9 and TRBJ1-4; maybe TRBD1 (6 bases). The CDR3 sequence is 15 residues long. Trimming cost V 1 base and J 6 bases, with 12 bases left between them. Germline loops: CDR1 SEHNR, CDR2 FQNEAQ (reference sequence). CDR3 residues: CASSLGGRGYEKLFF. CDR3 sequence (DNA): TGTGCCAGCAGCTTAGGAGGCAGGGGATATGAAAAACTGTTTTTT.

The CDR3 nucleotides read TGTGCCAGCAGCCCCAGACTAGCGGGAGTGAGTGAGCAGTTCTTC. Residues: CASSPRLAGVSEQFF. The chain carries TRBV7-3 and TRBJ2-1; 12 bases map to TRBD2. The length of the CDR3 is 15 residues. Unmatched junction bases numbered 8, after V lost 5 bases and J lost 9 bases. CDR1 and CDR2 from the germline V gene are SGHTA and FQGTGA.

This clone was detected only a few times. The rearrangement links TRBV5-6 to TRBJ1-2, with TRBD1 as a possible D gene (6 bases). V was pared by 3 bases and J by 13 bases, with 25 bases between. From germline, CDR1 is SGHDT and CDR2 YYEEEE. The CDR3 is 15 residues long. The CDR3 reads CASSWVQGSVSLSTF. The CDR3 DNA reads TGTGCCAGCAGCTGGGTTCAGGGGTCGGTTAGTTTGAGCACCTTC.

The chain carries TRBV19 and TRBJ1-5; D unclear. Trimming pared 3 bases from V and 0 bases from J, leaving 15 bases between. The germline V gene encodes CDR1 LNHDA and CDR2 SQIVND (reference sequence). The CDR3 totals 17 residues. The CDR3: CASSIWGPGDSNQPQHF. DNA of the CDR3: TGTGCCAGTAGTATTTGGGGTCCGGGAGATAGCAATCAGCCCCAGCATTTT.

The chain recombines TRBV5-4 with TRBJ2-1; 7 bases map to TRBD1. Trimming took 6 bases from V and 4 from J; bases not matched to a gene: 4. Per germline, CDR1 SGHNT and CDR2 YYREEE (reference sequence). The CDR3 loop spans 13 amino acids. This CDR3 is CASTPTGYNEQFF. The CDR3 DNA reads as TGTGCCAGCACCCCGACAGGGTACAATGAGCAGTTCTTC.

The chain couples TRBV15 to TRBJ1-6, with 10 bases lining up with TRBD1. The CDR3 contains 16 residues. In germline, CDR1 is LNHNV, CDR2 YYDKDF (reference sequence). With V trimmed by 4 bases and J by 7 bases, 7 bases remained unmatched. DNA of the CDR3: TGTGCCACCAGCAAGTACAGACAGGGGGCGAATTCACCCCTCCACTTT. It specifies CATSKYRQGANSPLHF.

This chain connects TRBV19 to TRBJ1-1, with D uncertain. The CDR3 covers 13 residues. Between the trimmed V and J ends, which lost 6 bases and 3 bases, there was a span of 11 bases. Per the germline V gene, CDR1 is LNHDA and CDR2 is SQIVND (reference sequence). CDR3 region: CASRGEQHTEAFF. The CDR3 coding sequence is TGTGCCAGTAGGGGTGAACAGCACACTGAAGCTTTCTTT.

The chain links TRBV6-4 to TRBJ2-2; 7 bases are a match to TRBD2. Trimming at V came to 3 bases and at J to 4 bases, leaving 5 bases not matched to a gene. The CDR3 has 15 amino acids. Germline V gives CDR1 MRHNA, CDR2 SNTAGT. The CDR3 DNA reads TGTGCCAGCAGTGAGTTAGCGGGCCTCACCGGGGAGCTGTTTTTT. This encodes CASSELAGLTGELFF.

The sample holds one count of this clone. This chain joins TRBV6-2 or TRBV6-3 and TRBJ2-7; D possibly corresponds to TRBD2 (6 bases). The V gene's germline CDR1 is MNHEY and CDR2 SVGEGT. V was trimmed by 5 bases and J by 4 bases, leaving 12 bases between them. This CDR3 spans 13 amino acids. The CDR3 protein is CASSDDGGYEQYV. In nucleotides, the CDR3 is TGTGCCAGCAGTGACGACGGGGGATACGAGCAGTACGTC.

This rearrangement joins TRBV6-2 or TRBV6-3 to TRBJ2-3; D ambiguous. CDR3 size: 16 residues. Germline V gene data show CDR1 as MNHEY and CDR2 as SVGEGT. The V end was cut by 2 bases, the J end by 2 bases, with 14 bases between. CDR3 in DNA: TGTGCCAGCAGTTACCTCAACGGTCTTTACACAGATACGCAGTATTTT. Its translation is CASSYLNGLYTDTQYF.

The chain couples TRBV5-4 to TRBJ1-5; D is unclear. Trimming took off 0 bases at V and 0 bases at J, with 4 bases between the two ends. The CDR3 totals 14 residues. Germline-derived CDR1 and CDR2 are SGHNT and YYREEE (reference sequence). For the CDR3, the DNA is TGTGCCAGCAGCTTGGCAGGTAGCAATCAGCCCCAGCATTTT. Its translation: CASSLAGSNQPQHF.